What follows describes a single T cell receptor beta chain. This sample stems from a study of blood T cell repertoires in COVID-19. In the study overall: COVID-19 samples from acute and convalescent phases originated in the United States, Italy and Spain. T cells, B-cell-depleted T cells, or PBMCs supplied cDNA or gDNA.

The protocol was immunoSEQ multiplex PCR, while the TCRdb copy is restricted to in-frame clones and leaves out a portion. Found here are 63,000 or so clones, 88% of them singletons; the top ten hold around 1.5%. Specimen: peripheral blood. The clonotype originates from a human donor in a cohort sampled during active COVID-19.

The chain's CDR3 is CASSDKGLVRGTGELFF. The CDR3 DNA is TGCGCCAGCAGTGACAAGGGACTAGTGCGGGGCACCGGGGAGCTGTTTTTT. The chain combines TRBV10-1 with TRBJ2-2; TRBD2 matches at 8 bases. The CDR3 runs 17 residues. Per the germline V gene, CDR1 is WNHNN and CDR2 is SYGVQD (reference sequence). V was clipped by 3 bases and J by 4 bases; unmatched bases: 10.